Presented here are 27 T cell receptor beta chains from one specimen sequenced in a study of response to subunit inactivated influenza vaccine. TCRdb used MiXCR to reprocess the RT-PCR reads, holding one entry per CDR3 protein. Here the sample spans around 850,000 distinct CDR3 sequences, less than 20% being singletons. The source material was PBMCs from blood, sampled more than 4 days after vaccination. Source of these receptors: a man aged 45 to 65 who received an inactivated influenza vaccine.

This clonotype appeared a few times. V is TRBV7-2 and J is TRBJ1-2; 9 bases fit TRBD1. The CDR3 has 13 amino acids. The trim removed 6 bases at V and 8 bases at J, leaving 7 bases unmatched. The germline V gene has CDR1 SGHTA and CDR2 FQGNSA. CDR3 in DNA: TGTGCCAGCAGTATACAGGGGGCGGGAGGCTACACCTTC. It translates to CASSIQGAGGYTF.

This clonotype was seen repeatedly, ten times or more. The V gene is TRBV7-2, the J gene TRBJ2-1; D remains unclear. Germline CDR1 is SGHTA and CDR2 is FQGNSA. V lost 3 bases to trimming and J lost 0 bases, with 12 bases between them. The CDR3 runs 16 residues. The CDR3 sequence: CASSFLNTHSYNEQFF. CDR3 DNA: TGTGCCAGCAGCTTCCTAAACACACACTCCTACAATGAGCAGTTCTTC.

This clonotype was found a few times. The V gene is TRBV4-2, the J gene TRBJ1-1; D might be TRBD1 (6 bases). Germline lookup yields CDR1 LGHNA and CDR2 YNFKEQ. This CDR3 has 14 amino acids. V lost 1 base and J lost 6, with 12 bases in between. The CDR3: CASSQGFEGAEAFF. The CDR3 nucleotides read TGTGCCAGCAGCCAAGGGTTCGAGGGGGCTGAAGCTTTCTTT.

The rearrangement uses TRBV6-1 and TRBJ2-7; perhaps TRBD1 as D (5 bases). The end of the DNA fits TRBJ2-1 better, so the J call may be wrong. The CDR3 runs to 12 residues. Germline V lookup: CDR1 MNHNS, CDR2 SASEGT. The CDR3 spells CASEDSPYEQFF. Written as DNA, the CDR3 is TGTGCCAGCGAAGACAGCCCCTACGAGCAGTTCTTC.

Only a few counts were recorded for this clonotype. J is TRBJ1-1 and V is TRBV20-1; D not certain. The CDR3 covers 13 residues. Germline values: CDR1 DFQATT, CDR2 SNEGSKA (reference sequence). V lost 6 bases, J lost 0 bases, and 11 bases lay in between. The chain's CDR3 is CSAKFVMNTEAFF. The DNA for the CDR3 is TGCAGTGCCAAATTTGTTATGAACACTGAAGCTTTCTTT.

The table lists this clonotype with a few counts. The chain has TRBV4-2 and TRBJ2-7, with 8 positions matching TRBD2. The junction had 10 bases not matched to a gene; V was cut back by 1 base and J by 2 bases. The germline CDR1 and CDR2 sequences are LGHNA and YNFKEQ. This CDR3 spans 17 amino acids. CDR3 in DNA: TGTGCCAGCAGCCAAGGGATACACGGGACTAGAACCTACGAGCAGTACTTC. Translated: CASSQGIHGTRTYEQYF.

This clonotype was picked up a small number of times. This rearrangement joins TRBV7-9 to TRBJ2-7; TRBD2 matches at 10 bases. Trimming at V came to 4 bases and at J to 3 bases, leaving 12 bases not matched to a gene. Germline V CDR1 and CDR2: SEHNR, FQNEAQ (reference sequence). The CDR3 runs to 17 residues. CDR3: CASSYSRASGGYYEQYF. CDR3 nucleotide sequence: TGTGCCAGCAGCTACTCCCGGGCTAGCGGGGGCTACTACGAGCAGTACTTC.

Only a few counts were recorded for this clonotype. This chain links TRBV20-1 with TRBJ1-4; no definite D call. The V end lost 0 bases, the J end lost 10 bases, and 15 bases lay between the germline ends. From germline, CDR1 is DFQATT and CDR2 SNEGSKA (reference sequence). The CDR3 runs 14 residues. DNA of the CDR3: TGCAGTGCTAGAGATCGGTCACGACGCGGAAAACTGTTTTTT. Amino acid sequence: CSARDRSRRGKLFF.

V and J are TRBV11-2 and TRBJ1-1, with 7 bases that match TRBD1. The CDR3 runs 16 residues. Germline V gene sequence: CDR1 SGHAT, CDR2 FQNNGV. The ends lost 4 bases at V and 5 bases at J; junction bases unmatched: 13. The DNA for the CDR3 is TGTGCCAGCAGCTCCCGGATGTTGGGACAGAGGACTGAAGCTTTCTTT. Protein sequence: CASSSRMLGQRTEAFF.

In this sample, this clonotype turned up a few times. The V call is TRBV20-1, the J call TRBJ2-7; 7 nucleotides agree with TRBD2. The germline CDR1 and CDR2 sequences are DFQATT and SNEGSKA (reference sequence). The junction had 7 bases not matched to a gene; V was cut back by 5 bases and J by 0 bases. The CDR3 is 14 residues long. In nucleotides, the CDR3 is TGCAGTGCTCGAGCGGGACTTTACTCCTACGAGCAGTACTTC. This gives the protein CSARAGLYSYEQYF.

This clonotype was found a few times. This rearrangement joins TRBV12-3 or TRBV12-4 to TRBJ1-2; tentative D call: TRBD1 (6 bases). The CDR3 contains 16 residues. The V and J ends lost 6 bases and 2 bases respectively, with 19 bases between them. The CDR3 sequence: CASSYRERRSNYGYTF. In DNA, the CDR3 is TGTGCCAGCAGCTACAGGGAACGCAGGTCCAACTATGGCTACACCTTC.

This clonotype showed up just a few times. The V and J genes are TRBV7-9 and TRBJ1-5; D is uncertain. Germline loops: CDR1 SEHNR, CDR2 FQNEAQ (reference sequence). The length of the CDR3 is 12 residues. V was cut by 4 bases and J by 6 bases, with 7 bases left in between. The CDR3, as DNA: TGTGCCAGCAGCTCCGATTCTCAGCCCCAGCATTTT. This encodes CASSSDSQPQHF. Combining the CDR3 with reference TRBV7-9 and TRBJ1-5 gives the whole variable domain DTGVSQNPRHKITKRGQNVTFRCDPISEHNRLYWYRQTLGQGPEFLTYFQNEAQLEKSRLLSDRFSAERPKGSFSTLEIQRTEQGDSAMYLCASSSDSQPQHFGDGTRLSIL.

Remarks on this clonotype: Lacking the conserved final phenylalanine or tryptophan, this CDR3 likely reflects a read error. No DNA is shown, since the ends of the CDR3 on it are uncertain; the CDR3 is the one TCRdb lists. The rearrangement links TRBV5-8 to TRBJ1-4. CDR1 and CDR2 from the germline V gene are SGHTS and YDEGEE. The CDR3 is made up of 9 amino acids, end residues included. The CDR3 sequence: CASSLAAPS.

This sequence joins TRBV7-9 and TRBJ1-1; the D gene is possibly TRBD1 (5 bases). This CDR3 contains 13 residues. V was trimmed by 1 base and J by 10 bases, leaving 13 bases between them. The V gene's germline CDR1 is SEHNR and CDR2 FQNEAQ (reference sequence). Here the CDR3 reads CASSLVSGGRAFF. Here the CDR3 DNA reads TGTGCCAGCAGCTTAGTATCGGGGGGGAGAGCTTTCTTT. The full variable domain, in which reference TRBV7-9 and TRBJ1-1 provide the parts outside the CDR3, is DTGVSQNPRHKITKRGQNVTFRCDPISEHNRLYWYRQTLGQGPEFLTYFQNEAQLEKSRLLSDRFSAERPKGSFSTLEIQRTEQGDSAMYLCASSLVSGGRAFFGQGTRLTVV.

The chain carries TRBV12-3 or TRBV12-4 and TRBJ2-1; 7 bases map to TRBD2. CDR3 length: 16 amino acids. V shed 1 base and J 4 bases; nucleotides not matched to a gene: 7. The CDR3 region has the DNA TGTGCCAGCAGTTTAGGTGCGGCTAGCGGTTACAATGAGCAGTTCTTC. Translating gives CASSLGAASGYNEQFF.

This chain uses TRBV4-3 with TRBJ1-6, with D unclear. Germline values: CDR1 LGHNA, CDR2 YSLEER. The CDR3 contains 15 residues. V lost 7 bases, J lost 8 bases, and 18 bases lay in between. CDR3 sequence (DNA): TGCGCCAGCAAGATCGACGCCCCGGCGGATTCACCCCTCCACTTT. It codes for CASKIDAPADSPLHF.

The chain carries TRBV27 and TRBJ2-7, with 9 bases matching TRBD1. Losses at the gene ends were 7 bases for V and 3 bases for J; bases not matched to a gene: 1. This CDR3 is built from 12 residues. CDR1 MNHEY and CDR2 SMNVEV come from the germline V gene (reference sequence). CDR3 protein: CASMGQGYEQYF. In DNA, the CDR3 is TGTGCCAGCATGGGACAGGGCTACGAGCAGTACTTC.

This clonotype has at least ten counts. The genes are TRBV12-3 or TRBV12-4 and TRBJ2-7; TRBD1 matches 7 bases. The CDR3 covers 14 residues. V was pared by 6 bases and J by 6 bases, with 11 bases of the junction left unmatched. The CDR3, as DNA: TGTGCCAGCAGCCGACTGGACAGGCTTGGCGAGCAGTACTTC. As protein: CASSRLDRLGEQYF.

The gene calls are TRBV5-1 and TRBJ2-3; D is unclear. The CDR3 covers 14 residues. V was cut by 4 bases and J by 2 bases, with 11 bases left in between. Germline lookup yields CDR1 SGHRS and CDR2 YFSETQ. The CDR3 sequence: CASSTQRFTDTQYF. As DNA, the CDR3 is TGCGCCAGCAGCACCCAGCGTTTCACAGATACGCAGTATTTT.

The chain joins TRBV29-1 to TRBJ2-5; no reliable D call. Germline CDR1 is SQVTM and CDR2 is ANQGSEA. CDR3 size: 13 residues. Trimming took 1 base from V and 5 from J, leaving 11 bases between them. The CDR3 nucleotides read TGCAGCGTTGAAGGGGCAGTTGAGGAGACCCAGTACTTC. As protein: CSVEGAVEETQYF.

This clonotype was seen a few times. In nucleotides, the CDR3 is TGTGCCAGCAAGACAACTTATCAGAACACTGAAGCTTTCTTT. As protein: CASKTTYQNTEAFF. The genes are TRBV6-4 and TRBJ1-1; D call uncertain. CDR3 length: 14 residues. V lost 7 bases and J 1 base, leaving 13 bases between the germline ends. Germline CDR1 reads MRHNA; CDR2 reads SNTAGT.

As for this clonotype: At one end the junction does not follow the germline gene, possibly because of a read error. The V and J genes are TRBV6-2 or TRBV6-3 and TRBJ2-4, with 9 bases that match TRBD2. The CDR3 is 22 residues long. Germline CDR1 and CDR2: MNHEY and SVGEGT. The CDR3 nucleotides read TGTGCCAGCAGTTACTCGGCCCCGGCAGGCCTAGCGGGAAGGGCAGCCAAAAACACTCAGTACTTC. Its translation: CASSYSAPAGLAGRAAKNTQYF.

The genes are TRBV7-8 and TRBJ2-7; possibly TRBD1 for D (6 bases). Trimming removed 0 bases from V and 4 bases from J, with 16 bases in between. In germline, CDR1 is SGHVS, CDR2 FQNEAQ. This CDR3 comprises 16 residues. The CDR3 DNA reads TGTGCCAGCAGCTTAGCGGACCAGGGGCAGGGATACGAGCAGTACTTC. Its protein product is CASSLADQGQGYEQYF.

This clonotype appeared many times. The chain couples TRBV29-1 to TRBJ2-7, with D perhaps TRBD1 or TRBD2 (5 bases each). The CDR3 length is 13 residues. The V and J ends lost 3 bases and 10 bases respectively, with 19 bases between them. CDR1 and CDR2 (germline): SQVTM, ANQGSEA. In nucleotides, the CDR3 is TGCAGCGTTGATCAGGGTTCCCCCCCGGGACAGTACTTC. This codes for CSVDQGSPPGQYF.

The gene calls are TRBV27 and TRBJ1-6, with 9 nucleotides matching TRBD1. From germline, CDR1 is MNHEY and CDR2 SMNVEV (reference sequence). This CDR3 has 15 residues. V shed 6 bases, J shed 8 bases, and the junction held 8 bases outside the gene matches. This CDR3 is CASRKGQGTYSPLHF. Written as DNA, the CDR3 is TGTGCCAGCAGGAAGGGACAGGGAACATATTCACCCCTCCACTTT.

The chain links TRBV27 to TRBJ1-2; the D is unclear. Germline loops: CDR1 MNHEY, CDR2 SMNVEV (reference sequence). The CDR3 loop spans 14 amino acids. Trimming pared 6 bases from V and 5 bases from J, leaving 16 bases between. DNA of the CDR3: TGTGCCAGCAGAGCAACCGGGAGATCATATGGCTACACCTTC. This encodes CASRATGRSYGYTF.

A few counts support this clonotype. The DNA for the CDR3 is TGTGCCAGCAGCCAAGGACGGACCAAGTCCTACGAGCAGTACTTC. Translated, it gives CASSQGRTKSYEQYF. V is TRBV3-1 and J is TRBJ2-7; D is ambiguous. CDR3 length equals 15 residues. The V gene lost 1 base and the J gene lost 1 base, with 11 bases spanning the gap. Germline-derived CDR1 and CDR2 are LGHDT and YNNKEL (reference sequence).